Presented here are 11 T cell receptor beta chains from one specimen sequenced in a study of HIV-infected patients and healthy controls. Reverse transcription used around 500 ng RNA and constant-region primers for alpha and beta. Each of the alpha and beta chains got its own library through chain-specific third strand synthesis with indices. TCRdb reanalysed the 5' RACE reads using MiXCR and keeps one entry per CDR3 protein. The table has about 9,600 distinct CDR3 sequences, roughly 7% seen once. Whole blood was used without fractionation, so all unsorted peripheral T cells were included. The input for sequencing was blood, taken before antiretroviral therapy. Receptors originate from an adult with HIV infection.

This clonotype was observed at least ten times. V is TRBV18 and J is TRBJ1-1; D gene uncertain. CDR3 size: 13 residues. V lost 2 bases and J 1 base, leaving 5 bases between the germline ends. Germline values: CDR1 KGHSH, CDR2 LQKENI. DNA for the CDR3: TGTGCCAGCTCACCAGGGAGGAACACTGAAGCTTTCTTT. Amino acid sequence: CASSPGRNTEAFF.

This clonotype was recorded at least ten times. This chain uses TRBV5-6 with TRBJ1-6, with a tentative D call TRBD1 (5 bases). Germline V gene lookup returns CDR1 SGHDT and CDR2 YYEEEE. This CDR3 has 18 amino acids. Trimming stripped 0 bases from V and 2 bases from J, with 15 bases between. The CDR3 DNA follows: TGTGCCAGCAGCTTGGTAAGGGGTCGACAGACCTATAATTCACCCCTCCACTTT. This translates into CASSLVRGRQTYNSPLHF.

In this sample, this clonotype turned up many times. The V and J genes are TRBV12-3 or TRBV12-4 and TRBJ1-1; D is unresolved. V lost 6 bases and J lost 2, with 13 bases in between. The CDR3 contains 14 residues. CDR3 nucleotides: TGTGCCAGCAGCTTCCAGGAGGGTAACACTGAAGCTTTCTTT. As protein: CASSFQEGNTEAFF.

This clonotype was seen repeatedly, ten times or more. This chain links TRBV7-2 with TRBJ2-6, with D possibly matching TRBD1 (6 bases). This CDR3 is 16 amino acids long. Germline lookup yields CDR1 SGHTA and CDR2 FQGNSA. V lost 6 bases to trimming and J lost 1 base, with 13 bases between them. CDR3 amino acids: CASSWGRASGANVLTF. CDR3 bases: TGTGCCAGCAGTTGGGGGCGCGCTTCTGGGGCCAACGTCCTGACTTTC. Combining the CDR3 with reference TRBV7-2 and TRBJ2-6 gives the whole variable domain GAGVSQSPSNKVTEKGKDVELRCDPISGHTALYWYRQSLGQGLEFLIYFQGNSAPDKSGLPSDRFSAERTGGSVSTLTIQRTQQEDSAVYLCASSWGRASGANVLTFGAGSRLTVL.

This clonotype appeared many times. The CDR3 DNA reads TGTGCCAGTAGTGGGGGCCCCGGGACGGACCAAGAGACCCAGTACTTC. This codes for CASSGGPGTDQETQYF. The chain joins TRBV19 to TRBJ2-5, with D possibly being TRBD1 (6 bases). V lost 5 bases, J lost 0 bases, and 16 bases lay in between. Per germline, CDR1 LNHDA and CDR2 SQIVND (reference sequence). There are 16 residues in the CDR3. The whole variable domain, filled in from reference TRBV19 and TRBJ2-5, reads DGGITQSPKYLFRKEGQNVTLSCEQNLNHDAMYWYRQDPGQGLRLIYYSQIVNDFQKGDIAEGYSVSREKKESFPLTVTSAQKNPTAFYLCASSGGPGTDQETQYFGPGTRLLVL.

This clonotype has a count of ten or more. The chain recombines TRBV5-4 with TRBJ2-3; the D is unclear. V was cut by 1 base and J by 4 bases, with 10 bases left in between. Germline values: CDR1 SGHNT, CDR2 YYREEE (reference sequence). This CDR3 comprises 14 residues. In DNA form, the CDR3 reads TGTGCCAGCAGCTTGTCCGGGTTGTCAGATACGCAGTATTTT. Its translation: CASSLSGLSDTQYF.

The chain combines TRBV6-6 with TRBJ1-1, with D tentatively TRBD1 (6 bases). CDR3 length: 15 amino acids. The germline V gene encodes CDR1 MNHNY and CDR2 SVGAGI (reference sequence). V lost 7 bases and J lost 1, with 16 bases in between. CDR3 region: CASILGGSQNTEAFF. Here the CDR3 DNA reads TGTGCCAGCATTCTAGGGGGGAGTCAGAACACTGAAGCTTTCTTT.

This clonotype came up many times. This chain links TRBV19 with TRBJ2-3; TRBD2 is a possible D gene (5 bases). The CDR3 is made up of 15 amino acids. Trimming pared 5 bases from V and 1 base from J, leaving 13 bases between. CDR1 is LNHDA and CDR2 is SQIVND in the germline V gene (reference sequence). The CDR3 DNA reads as TGTGCCAGTAGTTGGAACGGAGGTGGCACAGATACGCAGTATTTT. Protein sequence: CASSWNGGGTDTQYF.

Sample share makes this clonotype medium-sized (0.01 to 0.1%). The rearrangement links TRBV12-3 or TRBV12-4 to TRBJ1-6; D unresolved. Between the trimmed V and J ends, which lost 6 bases and 9 bases, there was a span of 12 bases. The CDR3 runs to 13 residues. CDR3 protein: CASSYTEGSPLHF. Here the CDR3 DNA reads TGTGCCAGCAGCTACACAGAAGGTTCACCCCTCCACTTT.

This clonotype has ten or more counts. V is TRBV25-1 and J is TRBJ1-1, with no clear D. The CDR3 consists of 13 residues. Trimming took 6 bases from V and 0 from J, leaving 8 bases between them. Germline lookup yields CDR1 MGHDK and CDR2 SYGVNS. CDR3 loop: CASSYTVNTEAFF. The CDR3 DNA sequence: TGTGCCAGCAGCTATACGGTGAACACTGAAGCTTTCTTT.

The rearrangement joins TRBV21-1 to TRBJ2-3; TRBD1, as called in the table, went unchecked against the DNA. TRBV21-1 corresponds to a pseudogene. This CDR3 is 15 amino acids long. CDR3 nucleotides: TGTGCCAGCAGATTCCGGGACAGGCCTCTGTATACGCAGTATTTT. Amino acid sequence: CASRFRDRPLYTQYF.